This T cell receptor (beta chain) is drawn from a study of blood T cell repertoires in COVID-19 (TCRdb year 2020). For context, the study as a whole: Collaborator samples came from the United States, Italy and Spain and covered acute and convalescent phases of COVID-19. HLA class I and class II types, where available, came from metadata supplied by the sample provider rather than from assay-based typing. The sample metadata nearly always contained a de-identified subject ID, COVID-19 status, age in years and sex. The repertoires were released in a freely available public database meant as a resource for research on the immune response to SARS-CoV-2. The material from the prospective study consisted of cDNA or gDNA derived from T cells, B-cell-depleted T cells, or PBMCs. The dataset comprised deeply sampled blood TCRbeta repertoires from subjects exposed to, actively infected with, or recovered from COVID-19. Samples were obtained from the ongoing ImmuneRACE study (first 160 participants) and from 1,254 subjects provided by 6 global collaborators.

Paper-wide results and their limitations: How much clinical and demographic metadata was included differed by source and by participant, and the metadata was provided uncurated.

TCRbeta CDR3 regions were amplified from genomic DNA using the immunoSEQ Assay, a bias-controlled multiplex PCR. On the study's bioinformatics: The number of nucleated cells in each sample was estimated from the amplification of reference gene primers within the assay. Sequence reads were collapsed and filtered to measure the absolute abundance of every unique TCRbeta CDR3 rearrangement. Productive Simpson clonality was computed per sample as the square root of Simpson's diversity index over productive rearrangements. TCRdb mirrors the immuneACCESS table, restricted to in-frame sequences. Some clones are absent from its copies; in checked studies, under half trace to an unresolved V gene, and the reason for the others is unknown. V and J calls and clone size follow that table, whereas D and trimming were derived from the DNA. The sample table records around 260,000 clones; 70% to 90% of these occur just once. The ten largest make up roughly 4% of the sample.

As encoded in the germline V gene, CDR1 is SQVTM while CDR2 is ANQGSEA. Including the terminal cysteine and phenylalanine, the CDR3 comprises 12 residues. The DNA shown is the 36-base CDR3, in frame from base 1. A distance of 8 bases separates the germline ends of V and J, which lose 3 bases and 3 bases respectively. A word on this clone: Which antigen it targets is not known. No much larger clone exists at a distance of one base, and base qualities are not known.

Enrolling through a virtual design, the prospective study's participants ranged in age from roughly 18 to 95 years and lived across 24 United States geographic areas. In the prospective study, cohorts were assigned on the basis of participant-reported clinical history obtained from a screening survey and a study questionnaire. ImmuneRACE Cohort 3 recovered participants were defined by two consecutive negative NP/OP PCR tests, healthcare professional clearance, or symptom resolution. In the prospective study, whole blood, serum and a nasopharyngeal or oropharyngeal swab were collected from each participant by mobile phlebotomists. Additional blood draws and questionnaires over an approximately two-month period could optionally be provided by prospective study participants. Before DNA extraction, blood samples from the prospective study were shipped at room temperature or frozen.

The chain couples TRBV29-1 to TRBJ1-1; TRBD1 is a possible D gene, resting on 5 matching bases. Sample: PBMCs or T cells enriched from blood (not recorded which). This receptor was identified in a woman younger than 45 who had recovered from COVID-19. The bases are TGCAGCGTTGATTGGGGCGACACTGAAGCTTTCTTT. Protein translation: CSVDWGDTEAFF.